This TCR beta chain was documented in a study of cytomegalovirus exposure and HLA in healthy donors. Generated by immunoSEQ multiplex PCR, the TCRdb table keeps only in-frame clones and is missing some. The table lists roughly 330,000 clones, about nine tenths of them singletons, with 1% to 1.5% in the top ten. The CDR3 sequence is 14 residues long. CDR1 is SGHTA and CDR2 is FQGNSA in the germline V gene. With 6 bases clipped from V and 8 bases from J, the junction kept 7 bases outside the gene matches. The rearrangement joins TRBV7-2 to TRBJ1-6, with TRBD1 matching over 7 bases. The clonotype comes from a woman aged 25 to 45 in good health and CMV-seropositive. Sequencing input: PBMCs. CDR3 region: CASRSAGGDSPLHF. CDR3 nucleotides: TGTGCCAGCAGGTCTGCAGGGGGGGATTCACCCCTCCACTTT.